This T cell receptor (beta chain) was documented in a study of CD8 T cells in ankylosing spondylitis. Study-wide findings and caveats: There was a TCR beta motif, made of several highly homologous variants, that appeared characteristic of ankylosing spondylitis blood.

Trimming cost V 0 bases and J 2 bases, with 7 bases left between them. The length of the CDR3 is 14 residues. Germline CDR1 is ENHRY and CDR2 is SYGVKD. As for this clonotype: What it recognizes is unknown.

TCRdb independently ran MiXCR on the 5' RACE reads; one entry per CDR3 protein. The sample carries about 440,000 distinct CDR3 sequences, 17% recorded once. Sequences were obtained from blood, either unsorted or a sorted T cell fraction (not recorded which). This sequence was found in a male donor with ankylosing spondylitis. V is TRBV10-3 and J is TRBJ1-1; D not resolved. CDR3 nucleotide sequence: TGTGCCATCAGTGAGTCAGACACAAACACTGAAGCTTTCTTT. This sequence encodes CAISESDTNTEAFF.